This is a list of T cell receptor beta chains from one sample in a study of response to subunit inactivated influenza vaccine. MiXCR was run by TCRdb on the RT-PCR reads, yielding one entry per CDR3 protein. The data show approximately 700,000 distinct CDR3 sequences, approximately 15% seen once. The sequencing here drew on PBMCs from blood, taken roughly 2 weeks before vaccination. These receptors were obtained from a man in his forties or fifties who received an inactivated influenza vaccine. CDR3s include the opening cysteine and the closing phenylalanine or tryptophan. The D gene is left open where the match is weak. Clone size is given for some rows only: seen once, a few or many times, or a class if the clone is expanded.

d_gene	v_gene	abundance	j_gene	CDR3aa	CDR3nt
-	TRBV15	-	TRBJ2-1	CATSRGGGGPGNNEQFF	TGTGCCACCAGCAGAGGGGGTGGAGGCCCCGGGAACAATGAGCAGTTCTTC
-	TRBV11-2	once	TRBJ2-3	CASSSVTGPQYF	TGTGCCAGCAGCTCGGTTACCGGACCGCAGTATTTT
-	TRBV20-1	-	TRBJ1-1	CSTQGWGTEAFF	TGCAGCACACAGGGCTGGGGCACTGAAGCTTTCTTT
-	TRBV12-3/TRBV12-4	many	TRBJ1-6	CASSSQGRKHSPLHF	TGTGCCAGCAGTTCCCAGGGCAGGAAGCATTCACCCCTCCACTTT
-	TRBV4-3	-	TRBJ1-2	CASSPGAYYGYTF	TGCGCCAGCAGCCCTGGGGCTTACTATGGCTACACCTTC
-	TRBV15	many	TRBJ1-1	CATSPIAGANTEAFF	TGTGCCACCAGCCCCATCGCAGGGGCGAACACTGAAGCTTTCTTT
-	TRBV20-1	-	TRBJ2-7	CSARADGSYEQYF	TGCAGTGCTAGGGCGGACGGATCCTACGAGCAGTACTTC
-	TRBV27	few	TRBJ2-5	CASSPRAPWRETQYF	TGTGCCAGCAGTCCTCGGGCCCCGTGGAGGGAGACCCAGTACTTC
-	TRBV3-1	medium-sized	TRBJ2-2	CASSQLTLNTGELFF	TGTGCCAGCAGCCAGCTGACTCTGAACACCGGGGAGCTGTTTTTT
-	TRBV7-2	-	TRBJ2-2	CASSLVRVTGELFF	TGTGCCAGCAGCTTAGTAAGAGTAACCGGGGAGCTGTTTTTT
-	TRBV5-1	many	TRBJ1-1	CASSSGVMNTEAFF	TGCGCCAGCAGCTCAGGGGTCATGAACACTGAAGCTTTCTTT
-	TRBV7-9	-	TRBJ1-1	CASSLDPRSLEAFF	TGTGCCAGCAGCTTAGACCCTCGGAGCCTCGAAGCTTTCTTT
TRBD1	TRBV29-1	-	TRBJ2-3	CSVSDREDYPRGTDTQYF	TGCAGCGTTTCGGACAGGGAGGATTACCCAAGGGGGACAGATACGCAGTATTTT
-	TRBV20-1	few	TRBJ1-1	CSASSGGNTEAFF	TGCAGTGCTAGCTCCGGGGGGAACACTGAAGCTTTCTTT
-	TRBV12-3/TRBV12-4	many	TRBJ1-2	CASSLYRDNGYTF	TGTGCCAGCAGTCTCTACCGGGACAACGGCTACACCTTC
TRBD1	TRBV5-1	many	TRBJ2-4	CASSFDPLGQGPFLAKNIQYF	TGCGCCAGCAGCTTCGACCCTTTGGGACAGGGACCATTTCTAGCCAAAAACATTCAGTACTTC
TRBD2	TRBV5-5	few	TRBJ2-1	CASSLASGDNEQFF	TGTGCCAGCAGCTTGGCCAGCGGGGACAATGAGCAGTTCTTC
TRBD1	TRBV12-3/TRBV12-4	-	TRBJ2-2	CASRGQGALTGELFF	TGTGCCAGCAGAGGACAGGGGGCGCTCACCGGGGAGCTGTTTTTT
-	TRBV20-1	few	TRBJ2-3	CSAPTGEDTQYF	TGCAGTGCCCCTACGGGGGAGGATACGCAGTATTTT
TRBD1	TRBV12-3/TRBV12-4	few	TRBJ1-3	CASSDRDRERSGNTIYF	TGTGCCAGCAGTGACCGGGACAGGGAAAGATCTGGAAACACCATATATTTT
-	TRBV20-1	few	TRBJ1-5	CSARDGTYSNQPQHF	TGCAGTGCTAGGGACGGAACATATAGCAATCAGCCCCAGCATTTT
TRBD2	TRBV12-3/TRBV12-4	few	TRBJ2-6	CASSLRVRGYSGANVLTF	TGTGCCAGCAGTTTACGGGTGCGGGGGTACTCTGGGGCCAACGTCCTGACTTTC
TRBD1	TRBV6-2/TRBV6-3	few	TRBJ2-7	CASSTGPGQTYEQYF	TGTGCCAGCAGTACAGGACCGGGACAGACCTACGAGCAGTACTTC
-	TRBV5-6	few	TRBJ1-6	CASSPNPVGTTSLHF	TGTGCCAGCAGCCCCAATCCGGTCGGGACGACATCCCTCCACTTT
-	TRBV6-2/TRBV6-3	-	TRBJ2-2	CASSDYHTGELFF	TGTGCCAGCAGTGACTATCATACCGGGGAGCTGTTTTTT
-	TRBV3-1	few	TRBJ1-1	CASSQAGMNTEAFF	TGTGCCAGCAGCCAAGCAGGCATGAACACTGAAGCTTTCTTT
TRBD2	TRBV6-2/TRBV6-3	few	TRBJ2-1	CASSLAGDWYNEQFF	TGTGCCAGCAGTTTAGCGGGGGATTGGTACAATGAGCAGTTCTTC
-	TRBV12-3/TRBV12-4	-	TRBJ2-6	CASSLSGLPKANVLTF	TGTGCCAGCAGTTTAAGTGGGCTGCCTAAGGCCAACGTCCTGACTTTC
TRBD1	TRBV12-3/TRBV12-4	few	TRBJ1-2	CASSLQGQGSEGYTF	TGTGCCAGCAGTTTACAGGGACAGGGGTCGGAAGGCTACACCTTC
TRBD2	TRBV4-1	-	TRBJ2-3	CASSQVSGGYTDTQYF	TGCGCCAGCAGCCAAGTGAGCGGGGGGTACACAGATACGCAGTATTTT
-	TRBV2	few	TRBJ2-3	CASSQLRTDTQYF	TGTGCCAGCAGTCAACTTCGCACAGATACGCAGTATTTT
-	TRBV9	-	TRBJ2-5	CASSVAWGETQYF	TGTGCCAGCAGCGTAGCCTGGGGAGAGACCCAGTACTTC
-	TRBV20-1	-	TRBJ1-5	CSARELSRSNQPQHF	TGCAGTGCTAGAGAATTGAGCAGATCCAATCAGCCCCAGCATTTT
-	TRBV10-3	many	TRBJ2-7	CAISARAEQYF	TGTGCCATCAGTGCCCGGGCTGAGCAGTACTTC
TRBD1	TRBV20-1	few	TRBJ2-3	CSARETGTGLGTQYF	TGCAGTGCTAGAGAAACCGGGACAGGACTGGGTACGCAGTATTTT
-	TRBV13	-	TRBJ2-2	CASSPGFGTGELFF	TGTGCCAGCAGTCCGGGGTTCGGGACCGGGGAGCTGTTTTTT
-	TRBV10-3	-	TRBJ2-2	CAISGTSGQNTGELFF	TGTGCCATCAGTGGGACTTCGGGACAAAACACCGGGGAGCTGTTTTTT
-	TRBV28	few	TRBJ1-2	CASSFATGTSYGYTF	TGTGCCAGCAGTTTTGCAACCGGGACAAGCTATGGCTACACCTTC
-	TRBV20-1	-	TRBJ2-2	CSAIHLDTGELFF	TGCAGTGCTATCCACCTGGACACCGGGGAGCTGTTTTTT
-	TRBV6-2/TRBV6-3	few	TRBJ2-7	CASSYLDGTYEQYF	TGTGCCAGCAGTTACTTGGACGGCACCTACGAGCAGTACTTC